One TCR beta chain is described in this entry. Its recognized antigen is unknown. Within one base of it there is no much larger clone, and no base qualities were kept. CDR1 and CDR2, per the germline V gene (reference sequence), are SEHNR and FQNEAQ. V sheds 7 bases and J sheds 2 bases, leaving 18 bases between their ends. From the cysteine through the phenylalanine, the CDR3 covers 16 amino acids. Left in the record is the CDR3 DNA by itself, 48 bases read in frame from the first base. TCRbeta CDR3 regions were amplified from genomic DNA by means of the immunoSEQ Assay, a bias-controlled multiplex PCR. Processing in the source paper ran as follows. The number of nucleated cells in each sample was estimated from the amplification of reference gene primers within the assay. To quantify the absolute abundance of each unique TCRbeta CDR3 rearrangement, sequence reads were collapsed and filtered. For each sample, productive Simpson clonality was calculated as the square root of Simpson's diversity index across productive rearrangements. In TCRdb, the immuneACCESS table is reduced to in-frame sequences with V and J assigned. These tables do not hold every clone; where another copy was compared, an unresolved V gene accounts for under half, and the others remain unexplained. The DNA was the basis for D and trimming; V, J and clone size are from that table. The sample table lists 130,000 to 150,000 clones, roughly 84% of them with a count of one. The leading ten clones occupy less than 50% of the sample.

The data originate from a study of blood T cell repertoires in COVID-19 (dated by TCRdb to 2019 to 2021). About the full investigation: Collaborator samples came from the United States, Italy and Spain and covered acute and convalescent phases of COVID-19. The material from the prospective study consisted of cDNA or gDNA derived from T cells, B-cell-depleted T cells, or PBMCs. The dataset comprised deeply sampled blood TCRbeta repertoires from subjects exposed to, actively infected with, or recovered from COVID-19. The repertoires were released in a freely available public database intended as a resource for research on the immune response to SARS-CoV-2. The samples were drawn from two sources: the first 160 participants of the ongoing ImmuneRACE study, and 950 to 1,500 subjects contributed by 6 global collaborators. A de-identified subject ID, COVID-19 status, age in years and sex were almost always included in the sample metadata. Where available, HLA class I and class II types were obtained from metadata supplied by the sample provider rather than from assay-based typing.

Broader findings and caveats from the paper: The quantity of clinical and demographic metadata differed by source and by participant and was supplied without curation.

The collaborating institutions used their own protocols to collect whole blood in K2EDTA tubes. Collaborator samples were shipped for TCRbeta analysis as frozen whole blood, isolated PBMCs, or DNA extracted from either sample type. What was sequenced was peripheral blood. The origin of this receptor is a human donor in a cohort sampled during active COVID-19. Rearrangement joined TRBV7-9 to TRBJ1-3; a tentative D call is TRBD1 (5 bases match). At the DNA level, the sequence is TGTGCCAGCAACCCGGGGGGAGGGTTCACTGGAAACACCATATATTTT. It specifies CASNPGGGFTGNTIYF.